This T cell receptor beta chain was identified in a study of post-analysis software for immune sequencing data. Study as a whole: The courses of disease that were included comprised relapsing-remitting, secondary progressive and progressive-relapsing multiple sclerosis. Overall study results and limits: TRBV5-6, TRBV5-1 and TRBV20-1 belonged to a set of about five TRBV segments that were more frequent in patients than controls. Samples sharing a preparation batch grouped tightly together when assessed by F measure.

This clonotype was recorded a few times. Its target is not known. Incorporated into the TCR beta cDNA libraries were unique molecular identifiers, which served to reduce PCR and sequencing biases. Starting from roughly 1.1 to 9.2 million T cells, the study yielded hundreds of thousands of cDNA molecules. One entry per CDR3 protein, called by TCRdb with MiXCR from the PCR reads. Of roughly 730,000 distinct CDR3 sequences in the sample, roughly 27% were seen once. Germline values: CDR1 MNHEY, CDR2 SMNVEV (reference sequence). CDR3 length equals 15 residues. V was clipped by 2 bases and J by 8 bases, with 18 bases between them.

The specimen sequenced was blood. The TCR sequence derives from a girl between 10 and 17 years old with multiple sclerosis. The chain joins TRBV27 to TRBJ1-2; tentatively, D is TRBD1 (5 bases). CDR3 coding DNA: TGTGCCAGCAGTTTAGCCCCACCGGGGGGAGAGGGCTACACCTTC. It specifies CASSLAPPGGEGYTF.